This T cell receptor (beta chain) was recorded in a study of CD8 T cells in ankylosing spondylitis. Concerning this clonotype: Its antigen is still unknown.

Study-wide points: As reported, disease-linked clones showed significant enrichment in matched ankylosing spondylitis synovial fluid. A motif of roughly eight highly homologous TCR beta variants was seen as apparently characteristic of ankylosing spondylitis blood. Previous work reported some of these motif variants in the synovial fluid and blood of reactive arthritis. CD8+ disease-linked clones were present at relatively low frequencies in blood.

The CDR3 consists of 15 residues. The germline gives CDR1 SGHTA, CDR2 FQGTGA. V lost 2 bases to trimming and J lost 2 bases, with 10 bases between them. In TCRdb, the 5' RACE reads were re-called with MiXCR into one record per CDR3 protein. This table holds roughly 120,000 distinct CDR3 sequences, approximately 15% found once. The specimen sequenced was blood, either unsorted or a sorted T cell fraction (not recorded which). This TCR derives from a female donor with ankylosing spondylitis or in good health (not recorded which). This rearrangement joins TRBV7-3 to TRBJ2-1; D is undetermined. CDR3: CASSLDVATYNEQFF. The CDR3 DNA reads as TGTGCCAGCAGCTTAGACGTAGCCACCTACAATGAGCAGTTCTTC.